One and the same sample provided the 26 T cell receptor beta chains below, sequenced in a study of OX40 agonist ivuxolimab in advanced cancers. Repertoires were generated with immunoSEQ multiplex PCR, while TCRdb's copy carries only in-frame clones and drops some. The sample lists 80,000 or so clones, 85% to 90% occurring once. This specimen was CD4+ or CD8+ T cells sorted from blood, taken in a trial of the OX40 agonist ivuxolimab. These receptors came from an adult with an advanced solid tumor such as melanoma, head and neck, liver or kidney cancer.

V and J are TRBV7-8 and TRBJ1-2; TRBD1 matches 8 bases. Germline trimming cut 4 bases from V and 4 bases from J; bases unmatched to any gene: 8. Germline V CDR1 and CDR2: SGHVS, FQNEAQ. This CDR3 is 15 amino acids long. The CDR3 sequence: CASSSAKTGAYGYTF. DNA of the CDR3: TGTGCCAGCAGCTCAGCCAAGACAGGGGCCTATGGCTACACCTTC.

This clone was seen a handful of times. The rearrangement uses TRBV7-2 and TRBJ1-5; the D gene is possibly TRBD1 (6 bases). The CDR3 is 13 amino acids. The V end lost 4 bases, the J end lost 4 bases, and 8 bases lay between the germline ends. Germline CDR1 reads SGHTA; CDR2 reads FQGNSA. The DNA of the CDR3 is TGTGCCAGCAGCTACGGACAGAATCAGCCCCAGCATTTT. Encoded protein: CASSYGQNQPQHF. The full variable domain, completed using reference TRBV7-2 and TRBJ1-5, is GAGVSQSPSNKVTEKGKDVELRCDPISGHTALYWYRQSLGQGLEFLIYFQGNSAPDKSGLPSDRFSAERTGGSVSTLTIQRTQQEDSAVYLCASSYGQNQPQHFGDGTRLSIL.

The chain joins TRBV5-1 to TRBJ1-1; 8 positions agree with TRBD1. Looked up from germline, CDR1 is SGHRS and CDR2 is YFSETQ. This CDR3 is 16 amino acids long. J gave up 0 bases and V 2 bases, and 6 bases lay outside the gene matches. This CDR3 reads CASSFGTGGLNTEAFF. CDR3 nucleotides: TGCGCCAGCAGCTTCGGGACAGGAGGGCTGAACACTGAAGCTTTCTTT. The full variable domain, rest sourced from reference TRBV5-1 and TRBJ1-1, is KAGVTQTPRYLIKTRGQQVTLSCSPISGHRSVSWYQQTPGQGLQFLFEYFSETQRNKGNFPGRFSGRQFSNSRSEMNVSTLELGDSALYLCASSFGTGGLNTEAFFGQGTRLTVV.

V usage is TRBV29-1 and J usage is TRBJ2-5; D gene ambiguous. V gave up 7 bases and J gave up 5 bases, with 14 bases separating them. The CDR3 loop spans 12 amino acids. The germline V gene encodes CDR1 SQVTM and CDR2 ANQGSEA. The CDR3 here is CSEKDVLETQYF. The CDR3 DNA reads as TGCAGCGAGAAAGACGTGCTGGAGACCCAGTACTTC.

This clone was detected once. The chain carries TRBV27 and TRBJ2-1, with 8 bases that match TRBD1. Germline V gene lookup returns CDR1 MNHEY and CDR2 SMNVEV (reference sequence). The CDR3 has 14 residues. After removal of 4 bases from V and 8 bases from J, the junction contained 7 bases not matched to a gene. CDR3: CASSWETGVDEQFF. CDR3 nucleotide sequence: TGTGCCAGCAGTTGGGAGACAGGGGTTGATGAGCAGTTCTTC.

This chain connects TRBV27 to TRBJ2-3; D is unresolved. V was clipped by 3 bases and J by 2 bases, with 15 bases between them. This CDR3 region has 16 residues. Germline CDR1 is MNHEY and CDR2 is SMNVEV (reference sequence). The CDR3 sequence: CASSLLRALNTDTQYF. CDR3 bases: TGTGCCAGCAGTTTGCTCCGGGCCCTCAACACAGATACGCAGTATTTT.

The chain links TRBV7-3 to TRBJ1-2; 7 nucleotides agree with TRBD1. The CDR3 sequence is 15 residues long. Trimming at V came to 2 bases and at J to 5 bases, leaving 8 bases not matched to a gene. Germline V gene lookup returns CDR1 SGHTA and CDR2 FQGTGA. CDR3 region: CASSLVSGQEYGYTF. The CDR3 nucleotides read TGTGCCAGCAGCTTAGTTTCCGGACAGGAGTATGGCTACACCTTC.

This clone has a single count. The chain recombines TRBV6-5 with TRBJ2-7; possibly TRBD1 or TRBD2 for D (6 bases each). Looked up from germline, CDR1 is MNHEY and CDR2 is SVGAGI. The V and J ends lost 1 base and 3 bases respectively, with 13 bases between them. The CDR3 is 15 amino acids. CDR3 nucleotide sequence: TGTGCCAGCAGTTACTGGGGGGCAAACTACTACGAGCAGTACTTC. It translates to CASSYWGANYYEQYF.

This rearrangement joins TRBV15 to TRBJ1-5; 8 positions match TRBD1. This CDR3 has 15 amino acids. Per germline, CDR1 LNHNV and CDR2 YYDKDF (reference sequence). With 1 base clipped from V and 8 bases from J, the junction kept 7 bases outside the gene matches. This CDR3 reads CATSRGQGAFEPQHF. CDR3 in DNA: TGTGCCACCAGCAGAGGGCAGGGGGCTTTTGAGCCCCAGCATTTT. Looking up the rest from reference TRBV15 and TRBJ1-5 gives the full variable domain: DAMVIQNPRYQVTQFGKPVTLSCSQTLNHNVMYWYQQKSSQAPKLLFHYYDKDFNNEADTPDNFQSRRPNTSFCFLDIRSPGLGDTAMYLCATSRGQGAFEPQHFGDGTRLSIL.

CDR3 sequence reads: CASSLIGLGGNTIYF. CDR3 nucleotide sequence: TGTGCCAGCAGCTTAATAGGATTGGGAGGAAACACCATATATTTT. The J gene is TRBJ1-3, the V gene TRBV7-2; D uncertain. Germline V CDR1 and CDR2: SGHTA, FQGNSA. V lost 2 bases to trimming and J lost 4 bases, with 12 bases between them. The CDR3 length is 15 residues.

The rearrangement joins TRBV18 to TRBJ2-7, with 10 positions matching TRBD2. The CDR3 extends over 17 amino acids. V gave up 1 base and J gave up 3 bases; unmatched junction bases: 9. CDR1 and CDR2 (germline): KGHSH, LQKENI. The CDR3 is CASSPLPGTSEVYEQYF. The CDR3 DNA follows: TGTGCCAGCTCACCACTCCCCGGGACTAGCGAGGTCTACGAGCAGTACTTC.

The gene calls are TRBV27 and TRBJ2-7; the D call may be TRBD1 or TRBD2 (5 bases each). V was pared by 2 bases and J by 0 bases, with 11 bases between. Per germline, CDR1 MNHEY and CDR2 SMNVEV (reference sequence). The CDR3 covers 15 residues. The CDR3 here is CASSLGDGTSYEQYF. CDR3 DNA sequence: TGTGCCAGCAGTTTAGGGGACGGAACCTCCTACGAGCAGTACTTC.

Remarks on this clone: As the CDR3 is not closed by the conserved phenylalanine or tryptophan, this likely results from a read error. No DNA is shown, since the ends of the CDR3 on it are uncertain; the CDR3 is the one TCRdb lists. This chain's CDR3 is CASSEIYGSLER. The rearrangement links TRBV6-4 to TRBJ2-6; the table's D call TRBD2 went unverified against the DNA. The CDR3 has 12 residues if both end residues are counted. CDR1 is MRHNA, CDR2 SNTAGT, per germline.

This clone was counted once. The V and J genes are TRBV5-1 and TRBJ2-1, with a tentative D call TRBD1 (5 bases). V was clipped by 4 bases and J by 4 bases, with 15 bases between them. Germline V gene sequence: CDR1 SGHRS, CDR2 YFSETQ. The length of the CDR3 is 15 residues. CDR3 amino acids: CASSPGHGLYNEQFF. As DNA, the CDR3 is TGCGCCAGCAGCCCAGGACACGGCCTTTACAATGAGCAGTTCTTC.

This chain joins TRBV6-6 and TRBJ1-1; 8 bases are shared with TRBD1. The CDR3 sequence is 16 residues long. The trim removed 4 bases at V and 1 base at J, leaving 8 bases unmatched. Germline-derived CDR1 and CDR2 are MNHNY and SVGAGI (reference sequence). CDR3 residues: CASSFNPGTGNTEAFF. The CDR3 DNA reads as TGTGCCAGCAGTTTTAACCCCGGGACAGGGAACACTGAAGCTTTCTTT.

This CDR3 reads CASSFRDRGPSTDTQYF. The CDR3 DNA follows: TGTGCCAGCAGCTTCCGGGACAGGGGCCCTAGCACAGATACGCAGTATTTT. The rearrangement links TRBV7-9 to TRBJ2-3; 10 bases are a match to TRBD1. Germline trimming cut 3 bases from V and 0 bases from J; bases unmatched to any gene: 6. The germline gives CDR1 SEHNR, CDR2 FQNEAQ (reference sequence). The length of the CDR3 is 17 residues.

As DNA, the CDR3 is TGTGCCAGCCGATGGACACCCGAAGCCTACGAGCAGTACTTC. It specifies CASRWTPEAYEQYF. V gene TRBV7-2 combines with J gene TRBJ2-7, with a weak D call TRBD1 (5 bases). The germline V gene encodes CDR1 SGHTA and CDR2 FQGNSA. V lost 8 bases and J 2 bases, leaving 16 bases between the germline ends. The CDR3 extends over 14 amino acids.

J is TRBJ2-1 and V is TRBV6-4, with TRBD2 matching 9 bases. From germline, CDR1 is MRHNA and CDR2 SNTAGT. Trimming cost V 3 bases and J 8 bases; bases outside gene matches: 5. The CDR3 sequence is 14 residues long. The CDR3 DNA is TGTGCCAGCAGTGAGGCGGGAGGGCGGGATGAGCAGTTCTTC. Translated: CASSEAGGRDEQFF.

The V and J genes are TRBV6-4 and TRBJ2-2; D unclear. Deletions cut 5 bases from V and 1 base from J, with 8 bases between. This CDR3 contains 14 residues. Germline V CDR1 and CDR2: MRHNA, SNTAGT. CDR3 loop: CASSRSLNTGELFF. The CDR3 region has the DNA TGTGCCAGCAGTCGGTCTTTGAACACCGGGGAGCTGTTTTTT.

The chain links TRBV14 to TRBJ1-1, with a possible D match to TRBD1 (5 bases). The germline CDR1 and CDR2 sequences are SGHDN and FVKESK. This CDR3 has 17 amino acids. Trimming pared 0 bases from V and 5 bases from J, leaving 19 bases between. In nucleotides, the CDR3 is TGTGCCAGCAGCCAAGAGAGGGGCAGGCGCCCCGGGACTGAAGCTTTCTTT. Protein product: CASSQERGRRPGTEAFF.

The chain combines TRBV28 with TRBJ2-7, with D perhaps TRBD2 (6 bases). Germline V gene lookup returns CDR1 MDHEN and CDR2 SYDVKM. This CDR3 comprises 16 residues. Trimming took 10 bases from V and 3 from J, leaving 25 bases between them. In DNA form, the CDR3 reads TGTGCCACCCGGGGGTCCGGGACCCAACGTTTCTACGAGCAGTACTTC. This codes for CATRGSGTQRFYEQYF. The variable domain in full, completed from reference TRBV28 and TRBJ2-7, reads DVKVTQSSRYLVKRTGEKVFLECVQDMDHENMFWYRQDPGLGLRLIYFSYDVKMKEKGDIPEGYSVSREKKERFSLILESASTNQTSMYLCATRGSGTQRFYEQYFGPGTRLTVT.

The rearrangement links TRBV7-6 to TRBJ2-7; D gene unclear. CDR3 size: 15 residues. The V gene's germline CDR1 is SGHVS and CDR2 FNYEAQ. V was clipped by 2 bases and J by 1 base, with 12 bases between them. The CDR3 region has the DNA TGTGCCAGCAGCTTACGTGGGTACAGATCCTACGAGCAGTACTTC. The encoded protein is CASSLRGYRSYEQYF.

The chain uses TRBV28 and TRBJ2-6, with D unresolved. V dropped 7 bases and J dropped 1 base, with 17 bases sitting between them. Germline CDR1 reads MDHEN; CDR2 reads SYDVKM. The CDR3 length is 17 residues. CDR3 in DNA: TGTGCCAGCACCCGGTTATCCCCCGGGTCTGGGGCCAACGTCCTGACTTTC. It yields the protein CASTRLSPGSGANVLTF.

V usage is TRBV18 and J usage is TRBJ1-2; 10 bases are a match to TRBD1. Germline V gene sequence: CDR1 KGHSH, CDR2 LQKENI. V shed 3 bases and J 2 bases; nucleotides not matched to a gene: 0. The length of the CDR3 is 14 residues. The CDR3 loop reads CASSPGQGNYGYTF. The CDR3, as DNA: TGTGCCAGCTCACCGGGACAGGGGAACTATGGCTACACCTTC.

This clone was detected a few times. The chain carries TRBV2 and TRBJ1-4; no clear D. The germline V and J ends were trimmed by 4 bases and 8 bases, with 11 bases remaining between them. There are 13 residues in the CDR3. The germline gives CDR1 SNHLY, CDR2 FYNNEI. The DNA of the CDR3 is TGTGCCAGCAGTGTACTTTCCTGGGAAAAACTGTTTTTT. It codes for CASSVLSWEKLFF.

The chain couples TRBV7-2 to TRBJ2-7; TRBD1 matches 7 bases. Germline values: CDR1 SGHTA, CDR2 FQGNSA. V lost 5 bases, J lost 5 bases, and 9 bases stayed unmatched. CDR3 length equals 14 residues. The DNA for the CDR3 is TGTGCCAGCAGCCCAGGGGGAAGTTCGAACGAGCAGTACTTC. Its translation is CASSPGGSSNEQYF.